These 27 T cell receptor beta chains originate from one sample sequenced in a study of cytomegalovirus exposure and HLA in healthy donors. The PCR had 60 Vbeta and 13 Jbeta primers. Profiling relied on immunoSEQ multiplex PCR, and the TCRdb table lists in-frame clones only, not all of them. The sample lists some 200,000 clones; approximately 80% were seen once. The sample was PBMCs. The receptors here all came from a boy between 2 and 10 years old in good health and CMV-seronegative.

The chain combines TRBV6-8 with TRBJ2-2, with D possibly being TRBD2 (6 bases). Germline-derived CDR1 and CDR2 are MNHGY and SAAAGT. V was pared by 6 bases and J by 3 bases, with 17 bases between. The CDR3 has 16 residues. This CDR3 is CASRKRAGLDTGELFF. CDR3 in DNA: TGTGCCAGCAGAAAACGGGCGGGATTGGACACCGGGGAGCTGTTTTTT.

The rearrangement uses TRBV2 and TRBJ2-5; D is uncertain. Germline CDR1 reads SNHLY; CDR2 reads FYNNEI. V was shortened by 2 bases and J by 5 bases, with 6 bases between the two germline ends. CDR3 length equals 12 residues. The CDR3 nucleotides read TGTGCCAGCAGTGAAAATATGGAGACCCAGTACTTC. It translates to CASSENMETQYF.

This clone was detected only once. V and J are TRBV30 and TRBJ2-2; 12 bases agree with TRBD2. This CDR3 is built from 16 residues. Trimming removed 8 bases from V and 4 bases from J; junction bases left unmatched: 11. CDR1 GTSNPN and CDR2 SVGIG come from the germline V gene (reference sequence). The CDR3 DNA reads as TGTGCCAGCTCCCAGGGGACTAGCGGGCTCACCGGGGAGCTGTTTTTT. Residues: CASSQGTSGLTGELFF.

The chain combines TRBV5-1 with TRBJ2-3; 10 bases line up with TRBD2. This CDR3 is 16 amino acids long. V trimming: 4 bases; J trimming: 1 base; junction bases outside the gene matches: 6. CDR1 and CDR2 from the germline V gene are SGHRS and YFSETQ. The CDR3 coding sequence is TGCGCCAGCAGCCCTGCAGGACTAGCGGGCACAGATACGCAGTATTTT. Residues: CASSPAGLAGTDTQYF.

This chain joins TRBV6-5 and TRBJ1-1, with D tentatively TRBD1 (5 bases). CDR1 is MNHEY, CDR2 SVGAGI, per germline. CDR3 length equals 13 residues. Trimming removed 6 bases from V and 2 bases from J, with 10 bases in between. CDR3 sequence reads: CASRDSANTEAFF. The DNA of the CDR3 is TGTGCCAGCAGAGACAGTGCCAACACTGAAGCTTTCTTT.

The chain has TRBV7-2 and TRBJ2-7; no reliable D call. CDR1 SGHTA and CDR2 FQGNSA come from the germline V gene. Trimming took 1 base from V and 3 from J, leaving 13 bases between them. This CDR3 contains 15 residues. The CDR3 region is CASSLESGLSYEQYF. CDR3 sequence (DNA): TGTGCCAGCAGCTTAGAGAGTGGGCTGAGCTACGAGCAGTACTTC.

The chain links TRBV30 to TRBJ1-1; TRBD1 aligns across 8 bases. Germline V CDR1 and CDR2: GTSNPN, SVGIG (reference sequence). This CDR3 comprises 15 residues. Losses at the gene ends were 3 bases for V and 1 base for J; bases not matched to a gene: 7. The chain's CDR3 is CAWREWTGTNTEAFF. The CDR3 coding sequence is TGTGCCTGGAGGGAATGGACAGGGACGAACACTGAAGCTTTCTTT.

J is TRBJ2-1 and V is TRBV7-3; 8 nucleotides line up with TRBD1. The V segment lost 5 bases and the J segment 8 bases; nucleotides outside the gene matches: 11. Germline values: CDR1 SGHTA, CDR2 FQGTGA. The CDR3 has 15 amino acids. The CDR3 nucleotides read TGTGCCAGCAGCCCCCAAGGACAGGGTAATTATGAGCAGTTCTTC. It specifies CASSPQGQGNYEQFF.

The J gene is TRBJ1-2, the V gene TRBV18; 7 positions agree with TRBD1. V gave up 6 bases and J gave up 4 bases; unmatched junction bases: 8. The CDR3 is 14 amino acids. The germline CDR1 and CDR2 sequences are KGHSH and LQKENI. The CDR3 reads CASSRDSQFYGYTF. CDR3 nucleotides: TGTGCCAGCTCTAGGGACAGCCAATTCTATGGCTACACCTTC.

The chain employs TRBV5-1 and TRBJ1-1; possibly TRBD1 for D (5 bases). This CDR3 is 13 amino acids long. Germline V gene sequence: CDR1 SGHRS, CDR2 YFSETQ. The V gene lost 7 bases and the J gene lost 1 base, with 11 bases spanning the gap. The CDR3 DNA reads TGCGCCAGCTTCGAAACAGGGAACACTGAAGCTTTCTTT. This translates into CASFETGNTEAFF. Filled out from reference TRBV5-1 and TRBJ1-1, the complete variable domain reads KAGVTQTPRYLIKTRGQQVTLSCSPISGHRSVSWYQQTPGQGLQFLFEYFSETQRNKGNFPGRFSGRQFSNSRSEMNVSTLELGDSALYLCASFETGNTEAFFGQGTRLTVV.

The chain combines TRBV9 with TRBJ2-5, with D perhaps TRBD1 (6 bases). The V gene lost 2 bases and the J gene lost 2 bases, with 7 bases spanning the gap. The CDR3 runs to 13 residues. From germline, CDR1 is SGDLS and CDR2 YYNGEE. CDR3 nucleotides: TGTGCCAGCAGCGTCGACAGGCAAGAGACCCAGTACTTC. Translated, it gives CASSVDRQETQYF.

The rearrangement joins TRBV10-2 to TRBJ2-7; 9 nucleotides agree with TRBD1. Germline CDR1 WSHSY, CDR2 SAAADI. J gave up 5 bases and V 5 bases, and 13 bases lay outside the gene matches. The CDR3 runs to 16 residues. CDR3 coding DNA: TGCGCCAGCAGTTGGACAGGGGCTCCCCCTCGCCACGAGCAGTACTTC. Translated: CASSWTGAPPRHEQYF.

This clone was seen only once. The V and J genes are TRBV4-2 and TRBJ2-1, with 8 positions matching TRBD2. Germline loops: CDR1 LGHNA, CDR2 YNFKEQ. V shed 6 bases and J 2 bases; nucleotides not matched to a gene: 6. The CDR3 consists of 15 residues. CDR3 amino acids: CASRGSGGPYNEQFF. For the CDR3, the DNA is TGTGCCAGCAGGGGGAGCGGGGGCCCCTACAATGAGCAGTTCTTC.

The genes are TRBV6-1 and TRBJ2-6; perhaps TRBD2 as D (6 bases). V was shortened by 2 bases and J by 0 bases, with 8 bases between the two germline ends. The CDR3 runs 16 residues. The germline gives CDR1 MNHNS, CDR2 SASEGT. The DNA of the CDR3 is TGTGCCAGCAGTGAAACCGGGGGCTCTGGGGCCAACGTCCTGACTTTC. Its translation: CASSETGGSGANVLTF.

The chain employs TRBV6-5 and TRBJ1-4, with 10 bases matching TRBD1. CDR1 MNHEY and CDR2 SVGAGI come from the germline V gene. The CDR3 is 15 amino acids. The junction had 7 bases not matched to a gene; V was cut back by 5 bases and J by 7 bases. The CDR3 DNA reads TGTGCCAGCAGTGCGCCCGGGACAGGGGTTGAAAAACTGTTTTTT. Amino acids: CASSAPGTGVEKLFF.

This clone has just one count. This chain links TRBV7-9 with TRBJ2-3; 9 bases match TRBD1. The V gene end was trimmed by 6 bases and the J gene end by 2 bases; junction bases not matched to a gene: 12. Germline CDR1 reads SEHNR; CDR2 reads FQNEAQ (reference sequence). The CDR3 runs to 17 residues. The CDR3 is CASSSLPGQGNTDTQYF. In nucleotides, the CDR3 is TGTGCCAGCAGTTCTCTCCCGGGACAGGGAAACACAGATACGCAGTATTTT.

The chain links TRBV15 to TRBJ2-1; TRBD2 matches at 9 bases. Looked up from germline, CDR1 is LNHNV and CDR2 is YYDKDF (reference sequence). This CDR3 is 17 amino acids long. V dropped 0 bases and J dropped 8; count of bases not matched to a gene: 11. The CDR3 sequence: CATSRDWRASGIHEQFF. The CDR3 DNA sequence: TGTGCCACCAGCAGAGATTGGAGGGCTAGCGGGATCCATGAGCAGTTCTTC.

The rearrangement uses TRBV2 and TRBJ2-3; 10 bases fit TRBD2. V gave up 5 bases and J gave up 4 bases; unmatched junction bases: 3. Looked up from germline, CDR1 is SNHLY and CDR2 is FYNNEI. This CDR3 has 14 residues. The CDR3 spells CASSLAGDPDTQYF. In nucleotides, the CDR3 is TGTGCCAGCAGTCTAGCGGGAGACCCAGATACGCAGTATTTT.

The chain uses TRBV18 and TRBJ1-2, with D perhaps TRBD1 (6 bases). The CDR3 runs 14 residues. Germline V CDR1 and CDR2: KGHSH, LQKENI. V was cut by 3 bases and J by 8 bases, with 16 bases left in between. This CDR3 reads CASSPVEGVEGYTF. The CDR3, as DNA: TGTGCCAGCTCACCGGTCGAGGGGGTCGAAGGCTACACCTTC. Drawing the rest from reference TRBV18 and TRBJ1-2, the complete variable domain is NAGVMQNPRHLVRRRGQEARLRCSPMKGHSHVYWYRQLPEEGLKFMVYLQKENIIDESGMPKERFSAEFPKEGPSILRIQQVVRGDSAAYFCASSPVEGVEGYTFGSGTRLTVV.

The genes are TRBV4-1 and TRBJ2-3; TRBD2 aligns across 12 bases. The germline V gene encodes CDR1 MGHRA and CDR2 YSYEKL. The ends lost 0 bases at V and 2 bases at J; junction bases unmatched: 6. CDR3 size: 18 residues. The CDR3 is CASSQDPGLAGSTDTQYF. CDR3 bases: TGCGCCAGCAGCCAAGACCCCGGACTAGCGGGGTCCACAGATACGCAGTATTTT.

The CDR3 region has the DNA TGCGCCAGCAGCCAAGTCGACCAAGGGGTCGGGGAGCTGTTTTTT. Translating it yields CASSQVDQGVGELFF. This chain uses TRBV4-1 with TRBJ2-2; TRBD1 is a possible D gene (5 bases). The germline V gene encodes CDR1 MGHRA and CDR2 YSYEKL. The V end was cut by 1 base, the J end by 7 bases, with 13 bases between. The CDR3 consists of 15 residues.

The V gene is TRBV7-2, the J gene TRBJ1-3; 7 bases map to TRBD1. Per the germline V gene, CDR1 is SGHTA and CDR2 is FQGNSA. V was pared by 0 bases and J by 0 bases, with 11 bases of the junction left unmatched. This CDR3 is built from 19 residues. CDR3 in amino acids: CASSLAGDRASHSGNTIYF. DNA of the CDR3: TGTGCCAGCAGCTTAGCGGGTGACAGGGCTTCGCACTCTGGAAACACCATATATTTT.

The sample holds one count of this clone. V and J are TRBV9 and TRBJ2-2; 7 bases match TRBD2. The junction had 6 bases not matched to a gene; V was cut back by 4 bases and J by 0 bases. Germline CDR1 reads SGDLS; CDR2 reads YYNGEE. This CDR3 contains 16 residues. The CDR3 loop is CASSTPGTTNTGELFF. The DNA of the CDR3 is TGTGCCAGCAGCACCCCCGGGACTACGAACACCGGGGAGCTGTTTTTT. Full variable domain (outside the CDR3, taken from reference TRBV9 and TRBJ2-2): DSGVTQTPKHLITATGQRVTLRCSPRSGDLSVYWYQQSLDQGLQFLIQYYNGEERAKGNILERFSAQQFPDLHSELNLSSLELGDSALYFCASSTPGTTNTGELFFGEGSRLTVL.

The rearrangement joins TRBV4-2 to TRBJ2-3, with a tentative D call TRBD1 (5 bases). Looked up from germline, CDR1 is LGHNA and CDR2 is YNFKEQ. The ends were cut back, 4 bases at V and 0 bases at J, with 14 bases in the middle. The CDR3 totals 16 residues. The DNA for the CDR3 is TGTGCCAGCAGCCCCCTGGGGCATCCTAGCACAGATACGCAGTATTTT. This sequence encodes CASSPLGHPSTDTQYF.

The genes are TRBV6-6 and TRBJ2-7; 9 nucleotides match TRBD2. V dropped 5 bases and J dropped 10; count of bases not matched to a gene: 12. CDR3 size: 14 residues. Germline CDR1 reads MNHNY; CDR2 reads SVGAGI (reference sequence). CDR3 coding DNA: TGTGCCAGCAGTGCCGGGACTAGCTCGCCCGAACAGTACTTC. This encodes CASSAGTSSPEQYF.

The chain carries TRBV6-5 and TRBJ2-7; perhaps TRBD1 as D (6 bases). The CDR3 runs 15 residues. Looked up from germline, CDR1 is MNHEY and CDR2 is SVGAGI. Trimming took off 0 bases at V and 3 bases at J, with 12 bases between the two ends. The CDR3 nucleotides read TGTGCCAGCAGTTACTCGAGACCCAGGGGCTACGAGCAGTACTTC. This gives the protein CASSYSRPRGYEQYF.

The chain combines TRBV5-1 with TRBJ2-7; 9 bases match TRBD1. Germline CDR1 reads SGHRS; CDR2 reads YFSETQ. The CDR3 spans 15 residues. J was trimmed by 5 bases and V by 0 bases; bases with no gene match: 6. The CDR3 bases are TGCGCCAGCAGCTTGGCCGGGACAGGGACTGACGAGCAGTACTTC. Its protein is CASSLAGTGTDEQYF.